This T cell receptor beta chain was identified in a study of control samples from healthy donors and cancer patients. The germline V gene has CDR1 KGHSH and CDR2 LQKENI. The length of the CDR3 is 15 residues. V shed 0 bases and J shed 5 bases, with 10 bases lying between them. Sequenced by immunoSEQ multiplex PCR; TCRdb stores in-frame clones only, minus some. Found here are tens of thousands of clones, more than 85% of them singletons; the top ten hold around 1.4%. The specimen sequenced was blood. The chain recombines TRBV18 with TRBJ2-2; D gene uncertain. The TCR originated in a woman younger than 45 in good health. CDR3 bases: TGTGCCAGCTCACCACCCGCCTTACGGACCGGGGAGCTGTTTTTT. As protein: CASSPPALRTGELFF.